The 15 T cell receptor beta chains below were found in one sample sequenced in a study of CD8+ T cells in alopecia areata. Sequencing used cDNA as its template, made by extracting RNA and reverse transcribing it. Method: immunoSEQ multiplex PCR; TCRdb's copy keeps in-frame clones and lacks some. The table lists around 100,000 clones, approximately 58% of them singletons, with 8% to 10% in the top ten. Input material: CD4+ T cells sorted from blood. The receptors come from a human donor in good health.

The rearrangement joins TRBV5-1 to TRBJ1-4; TRBD1 might be the D (6 bases). This CDR3 contains 16 residues. The V and J ends lost 4 bases and 0 bases respectively, with 13 bases between them. CDR1 is SGHRS and CDR2 is YFSETQ in the germline V gene. The CDR3 protein is CASSLGQLATNEKLFF. The CDR3 DNA reads as TGCGCCAGCAGCCTAGGACAGCTTGCAACTAATGAAAAACTGTTTTTT. The whole variable domain, remainder taken from reference TRBV5-1 and TRBJ1-4, is KAGVTQTPRYLIKTRGQQVTLSCSPISGHRSVSWYQQTPGQGLQFLFEYFSETQRNKGNFPGRFSGRQFSNSRSEMNVSTLELGDSALYLCASSLGQLATNEKLFFGSGTQLSVL.

The chain uses TRBV7-2 and TRBJ2-3; 10 nucleotides line up with TRBD2. CDR3 length: 16 residues. Germline CDR1 and CDR2: SGHTA and FQGNSA. The V gene end was trimmed by 5 bases and the J gene end by 1 base; junction bases not matched to a gene: 6. CDR3 in amino acids: CASSRQAGGGTDTQYF. DNA for the CDR3: TGTGCCAGCAGCCGGCAAGCGGGGGGGGGCACAGATACGCAGTATTTT.

CDR3 DNA: TGTGCCAGCAGTGAAGGCCAGAGGGACCAGCCCCAGCATTTT. It encodes CASSEGQRDQPQHF. This chain joins TRBV2 and TRBJ1-5, with D perhaps matching TRBD1 (5 bases). Germline CDR1 reads SNHLY; CDR2 reads FYNNEI. This CDR3 spans 14 amino acids. Trimming took 1 base from V and 7 from J, leaving 11 bases between them.

The CDR3: CASSVYGPGANVLTF. CDR3 coding DNA: TGTGCCAGCAGCGTTTATGGACCTGGGGCCAACGTCCTGACTTTC. The chain employs TRBV9 and TRBJ2-6; D gene ambiguous. The V end was cut by 2 bases, the J end by 2 bases, with 8 bases between. The germline V gene has CDR1 SGDLS and CDR2 YYNGEE. The CDR3 is 15 residues long.

As regards this clone: Other DNA sequences in this specimen translate into the identical CDR3. The chain couples TRBV6-5 to TRBJ2-3; D unclear. V shed 0 bases and J shed 5 bases, with 0 bases lying between them. There are 11 residues in the CDR3. The germline CDR1 and CDR2 sequences are MNHEY and SVGAGI. CDR3 bases: TGTGCCAGCAGTTACTCAGATACGCAGTATTTT. Translation gives CASSYSDTQYF.

V is TRBV5-4 and J is TRBJ2-5, with a weak D call TRBD2 (5 bases). V was cut by 3 bases and J by 2 bases, with 11 bases left in between. The CDR3 consists of 14 residues. Germline V CDR1 and CDR2: SGHNT, YYREEE (reference sequence). CDR3 nucleotides: TGTGCCAGCAGCTCGCGGGCGACACAAGAGACCCAGTACTTC. Protein product: CASSSRATQETQYF. The full variable domain, completed using reference TRBV5-4 and TRBJ2-5, is ETGVTQSPTHLIKTRGQQVTLRCSSQSGHNTVSWYQQALGQGPQFIFQYYREEENGRGNFPPRFSGLQFPNYSSELNVNALELDDSALYLCASSSRATQETQYFGPGTRLLVL.

The rearrangement links TRBV4-1 to TRBJ1-4; TRBD1 is a possible D gene (5 bases). Per germline, CDR1 MGHRA and CDR2 YSYEKL. The CDR3 extends over 17 amino acids. V was cut by 3 bases and J by 11 bases, with 25 bases left in between. The CDR3 here is CASSQPTRQGEERKLFF. In nucleotides, the CDR3 is TGCGCCAGCAGCCAGCCGACTCGCCAGGGAGAGGAGAGGAAACTGTTTTTT.

The V and J genes are TRBV30 and TRBJ1-2; 8 nucleotides align to TRBD1. Germline CDR1 is GTSNPN and CDR2 is SVGIG (reference sequence). The V segment lost 2 bases and the J segment 5 bases; nucleotides outside the gene matches: 10. The CDR3 covers 15 residues. DNA of the CDR3: TGTGCCTGGAGTATGATGACGGACAGGGCGTATGGCTACACCTTC. Translated: CAWSMMTDRAYGYTF.

V usage is TRBV6-6 and J usage is TRBJ2-3, with a possible D match to TRBD2 (5 bases). V lost 10 bases, J lost 4 bases, and 9 bases lay in between. CDR1 and CDR2 (germline): MNHNY, SVGAGI (reference sequence). The CDR3 has 11 residues. Here the CDR3 DNA reads TGTGCCACCTACGGGGCAGATACGCAGTATTTT. Translating it yields CATYGADTQYF.

The chain uses TRBV25-1 and TRBJ1-2; the match to TRBD1 covers 8 bases. The CDR3 has 15 amino acids. The germline gives CDR1 MGHDK, CDR2 SYGVNS. J gave up 3 bases and V 2 bases, and 5 bases lay outside the gene matches. The CDR3 DNA follows: TGTGCCAGCAGTGAAGGGGACAGGCAAGACTATGGCTACACCTTC. Residues: CASSEGDRQDYGYTF.

CDR3 sequence (DNA): TGCAGCGTTGGGTTCGGGCAGGGGGATTATGGCTACACCTTC. Residues: CSVGFGQGDYGYTF. This rearrangement joins TRBV29-1 to TRBJ1-2; 7 bases fit TRBD1. The V and J ends lost 4 bases and 5 bases, in that order; junction bases with no gene match: 10. The CDR3 totals 14 residues. Germline CDR1 reads SQVTM; CDR2 reads ANQGSEA.

V gene TRBV4-3 combines with J gene TRBJ1-6; a weak D match, TRBD1 (5 bases). CDR1 LGHNA and CDR2 YSLEER come from the germline V gene. The CDR3 runs 15 residues. V was trimmed by 0 bases and J by 10 bases, leaving 13 bases between them. CDR3 nucleotides: TGCGCCAGCAGCCAAGATCCTGGGGGAGAATCACCCCTCCACTTT. It yields the protein CASSQDPGGESPLHF.

The V gene is TRBV30, the J gene TRBJ1-1; D is unresolved. CDR3 length equals 11 residues. The germline V gene has CDR1 GTSNPN and CDR2 SVGIG (reference sequence). The CDR3, as DNA: TGTGACGGGGATAGGAACACTGAAGCTTTCTTT. Translated, it gives CDGDRNTEAFF.

This clone was counted only a few times. The chain has TRBV29-1 and TRBJ2-3; no definite D call. The germline V gene has CDR1 SQVTM and CDR2 ANQGSEA. The CDR3 consists of 13 residues. The V end lost 5 bases, the J end lost 0 bases, and 9 bases lay between the germline ends. CDR3 loop: CSVRKGSTDTQYF. For the CDR3, the DNA is TGCAGCGTTCGAAAAGGTAGCACAGATACGCAGTATTTT.

V is TRBV19 and J is TRBJ1-5; possibly TRBD1 for D (6 bases). V shed 8 bases and J shed 4 bases, with 9 bases lying between them. The CDR3 contains 12 residues. Germline assignment: CDR1 LNHDA and CDR2 SQIVND (reference sequence). The CDR3 coding sequence is TGTGCCAGTCGGGACACTAATCAGCCCCAGCATTTT. Translated, it gives CASRDTNQPQHF.